This paragraph covers one T cell receptor (beta chain) sequence. Per the germline V gene, CDR1 is SEHNR and CDR2 is FQNEAQ (reference sequence). CDR3 length: 13 residues. The V gene lost 7 bases and the J gene lost 8 bases, with 15 bases spanning the gap. These data belong to a study of patients and donors after allogeneic stem cell transplantation. TCRdb re-derived calls from the RT-PCR reads in MiXCR, one entry per CDR3 protein. The repertoire includes about a million distinct CDR3 sequences, under 20% of them detected once, and approximately 5.9% sits in the top ten. The J gene is TRBJ2-1, the V gene TRBV7-9; possible D gene TRBD1, 6 bases. Sequencing was carried out using blood, either unsorted or a sorted T cell fraction (not recorded which). This clonotype was obtained from a human donor who was either an allogeneic HSCT recipient or a stem cell or donor lymphocyte infusion donor (not recorded which). It is not recorded whose cells these are; they may come from a transplant donor. CDR3 nucleotides: TGTGCCAGCATCGGGCAGGGGTTCGATGAGCAGTTCTTC. Protein sequence: CASIGQGFDEQFF.